Below are 16 T cell receptor beta chains sequenced from a single sample in a study of T cells after somatic rescue of genetic block. Profiled with immunoSEQ multiplex PCR; TCRdb holds only in-frame clones, not every one. The table includes some 15,000 clones, roughly 70% detected once. The specimen sequenced was peripheral blood mononuclear cells (PBMCs). The receptors derive from a man in his late teens or twenties.

This clone turned up a few times. V and J are TRBV5-6 and TRBJ1-1; TRBD1 matches at 7 bases. Germline CDR1 is SGHDT and CDR2 is YYEEEE. This CDR3 is built from 16 residues. The V gene end was trimmed by 4 bases and the J gene end by 0 bases; junction bases not matched to a gene: 9. Here the CDR3 reads CASSRGNRGLNTEAFF. Here the CDR3 DNA reads TGTGCCAGCAGCCGCGGTAACAGGGGCCTGAACACTGAAGCTTTCTTT.

Only a few counts were recorded for this clone. The rearrangement uses TRBV4-1 and TRBJ1-4; possibly TRBD1 for D (5 bases). Trimming shortened V by 4 bases and J by 5 bases, and 11 bases separated the two germline ends. CDR1 is MGHRA, CDR2 YSYEKL, per germline. The CDR3 sequence is 14 residues long. Here the CDR3 DNA reads TGCGCCAGCAGCCGCAGGGAGAGGAATGAAAAACTGTTTTTT. This codes for CASSRRERNEKLFF.

This rearrangement joins TRBV4-2 to TRBJ1-5, with 8 bases matching TRBD1. The CDR3 sequence is 15 residues long. V gave up 1 base and J gave up 7 bases; unmatched junction bases: 6. In germline, CDR1 is LGHNA, CDR2 YNFKEQ. This CDR3 reads CASSQGTGGGQPQHF. The CDR3 region has the DNA TGTGCCAGCAGCCAAGGAACAGGGGGAGGGCAGCCCCAGCATTTT.

The genes are TRBV19 and TRBJ1-5; 8 bases map to TRBD1. The ends lost 4 bases at V and 4 bases at J; junction bases unmatched: 6. This CDR3 region has 15 residues. The germline V gene encodes CDR1 LNHDA and CDR2 SQIVND (reference sequence). For the CDR3, the DNA is TGTGCCAGTAGTAGAGGGACAGGCGCTAATCAGCCCCAGCATTTT. Encoded protein: CASSRGTGANQPQHF.

The chain has TRBV2 and TRBJ2-1, with a weak D call TRBD1 (6 bases). This CDR3 contains 15 residues. CDR1 is SNHLY, CDR2 FYNNEI, per germline. Between the trimmed V and J ends, which lost 6 bases and 3 bases, there was a span of 15 bases. CDR3 DNA: TGTGCCAGCAGCTACAGGGCCCTAAACTACAATGAGCAGTTCTTC. Its translation: CASSYRALNYNEQFF.

The genes are TRBV10-3 and TRBJ2-6, with D uncertain. Germline CDR1 is ENHRY and CDR2 is SYGVKD. The CDR3 is 15 amino acids. V was clipped by 6 bases and J by 0 bases, with 9 bases between them. The CDR3 DNA reads as TGTGCCATCAGCCCTAGTAGCTCTGGGGCCAACGTCCTGACTTTC. Protein: CAISPSSSGANVLTF.

V usage is TRBV28 and J usage is TRBJ2-3; D might be TRBD1 or TRBD2, each matching 5 bases. V lost 8 bases, J lost 0 bases, and 18 bases lay in between. Germline V gene lookup returns CDR1 MDHEN and CDR2 SYDVKM. The length of the CDR3 is 16 residues. The CDR3 DNA follows: TGTGCCAGCCTCCTAACTAGGGGCATTAGCACAGATACGCAGTATTTT. Translation gives CASLLTRGISTDTQYF.

The chain couples TRBV27 to TRBJ2-7; 9 bases are a match to TRBD1. Germline-derived CDR1 and CDR2 are MNHEY and SMNVEV (reference sequence). The CDR3 has 17 amino acids. V trimming: 2 bases; J trimming: 5 bases; junction bases outside the gene matches: 13. The CDR3 bases are TGTGCCAGCAGTTTAATCTTCTCGGGACAGGGAGACGACGAGCAGTACTTC. The encoded protein is CASSLIFSGQGDDEQYF.

The V call is TRBV5-6, the J call TRBJ2-3; 9 bases are a match to TRBD2. This CDR3 region has 16 residues. The V segment lost 2 bases and the J segment 4 bases; nucleotides outside the gene matches: 8. CDR1 is SGHDT and CDR2 is YYEEEE in the germline V gene. The CDR3 DNA is TGTGCCAGCAGCTTCGGGGCGGGAGGGCCGGCAGATACGCAGTATTTT. Translation: CASSFGAGGPADTQYF.

This clone was recorded a few times. The chain recombines TRBV5-4 with TRBJ2-1, with 13 bases fitting TRBD2. Per the germline V gene, CDR1 is SGHNT and CDR2 is YYREEE (reference sequence). The CDR3 is made up of 17 amino acids. With 2 bases clipped from V and 2 bases from J, the junction kept 4 bases outside the gene matches. The CDR3 loop reads CASSLRLAGGPYNEQFF. The CDR3 region has the DNA TGTGCCAGCAGCTTAAGACTAGCGGGAGGCCCCTACAATGAGCAGTTCTTC.

The J gene is TRBJ2-3, the V gene TRBV11-3; D gene unclear. The CDR3 spans 11 residues. CDR1 and CDR2 from the germline V gene are SGHNT and YENEEA. V gave up 6 bases and J gave up 6 bases, with 7 bases separating them. The CDR3 DNA sequence: TGTGCCAGCAGTCAAGGGGATACGCAGTATTTT. Amino acids: CASSQGDTQYF.

This clone was seen a few times. The chain combines TRBV5-1 with TRBJ2-4, with 10 bases fitting TRBD1. Unmatched junction bases numbered 6, after V lost 2 bases and J lost 7 bases. This CDR3 has 15 residues. CDR1 and CDR2 from the germline V gene are SGHRS and YFSETQ. The CDR3 nucleotides are TGCGCCAGCAGCTTTTCCGGGACAGGGGTTAACATTCAGTACTTC. It yields the protein CASSFSGTGVNIQYF.

The chain links TRBV6-5 to TRBJ1-1; the match to TRBD1 covers 8 bases. The CDR3 runs 14 residues. V dropped 2 bases and J dropped 7; count of bases not matched to a gene: 6. The V gene's germline CDR1 is MNHEY and CDR2 SVGAGI. The CDR3 sequence: CASSYVTGDNEAFF. CDR3 nucleotides: TGTGCCAGCAGTTACGTGACAGGGGATAATGAAGCTTTCTTT.

This clone was counted a few times. This chain connects TRBV5-5 to TRBJ1-5, with D possibly being TRBD1 (5 bases). Trimming took off 0 bases at V and 4 bases at J, with 17 bases between the two ends. Germline V gene lookup returns CDR1 SGHKS and CDR2 YYEKEE (reference sequence). The CDR3 covers 17 residues. CDR3 coding DNA: TGTGCCAGCAGCTTGGGGCAGGGTGGGGGGTGGAATCAGCCCCAGCATTTT. Translated, it gives CASSLGQGGGWNQPQHF.

The rearrangement uses TRBV7-3 and TRBJ2-2, with no clear D. Trimming removed 3 bases from V and 1 base from J, with 12 bases in between. Germline loops: CDR1 SGHTA, CDR2 FQGTGA. This CDR3 is 16 amino acids long. Here the CDR3 DNA reads TGTGCCAGCAGCTTGGGTGGGCAGGTGAACACCGGGGAGCTGTTTTTT. Its protein is CASSLGGQVNTGELFF.

The chain uses TRBV30 and TRBJ1-1, with 7 bases that match TRBD1. Germline assignment: CDR1 GTSNPN and CDR2 SVGIG (reference sequence). The CDR3 is 14 amino acids. V gave up 5 bases and J gave up 0 bases; unmatched junction bases: 6. The chain's CDR3 is CAWDYGTVNTEAFF. As DNA, the CDR3 is TGTGCCTGGGATTATGGGACAGTGAACACTGAAGCTTTCTTT.